This T cell receptor (beta chain) was sequenced in a study of OX40 agonist ivuxolimab in advanced cancers. On the study more broadly: At 0.01 to 10 mg/kg, ivuxolimab was administered intravenously to patients every 2 weeks. Those enrolled were 80% to 85% male, with a mean age of around 55 years and ages from roughly 20 to 85.

As regards this clone: The target antigen is unknown. Other DNA sequences from this sample encode an identical CDR3 as well.

This table comes from immunoSEQ multiplex PCR, and its TCRdb copy is limited to in-frame clones, with some not included. The sample includes about 61,000 clones, 92% of them seen just once. The CDR3 consists of 16 residues. Deletions cut 0 bases from V and 2 bases from J, with 12 bases between. Germline CDR1 and CDR2: SGHDT and YYEEEE. Study-wide results and caveats: The mean number of expanded clones was higher in CD8+ T cells than in CD4+. Clonal expansion among partial responders at 0.1-3.0 mg/kg ranked near the lowest.

This chain connects TRBV5-6 to TRBJ1-5; possible D gene TRBD1, 5 bases. Sequencing was performed on CD4+ or CD8+ T cells sorted from blood, taken in a trial of the OX40 agonist ivuxolimab. This clonotype was obtained from an adult with an advanced solid tumor such as melanoma, head and neck, liver or kidney cancer. The chain's CDR3 is CASSLGAGGGNQPQHF. The CDR3 DNA is TGTGCCAGCAGCTTGGGGGCCGGGGGAGGCAATCAGCCCCAGCATTTT.